This T cell receptor beta chain was found in a study of T cell changes during pregnancy in multiple sclerosis. CDR3 length: 12 residues. Germline CDR1 reads SQVTM; CDR2 reads ANQGSEA. With V trimmed by 4 bases and J by 7 bases, 7 bases remained unmatched. Sequencing used immunoSEQ multiplex PCR; TCRdb keeps in-frame clones, though not all of them. The sample gives 35,000 to 45,000 clones, 85% to 95% of which show up once; around 1.3% is in the top ten. The chain combines TRBV29-1 with TRBJ2-7, with 7 bases lining up with TRBD2. This sequence originates from a female donor with multiple sclerosis, enrolled in a pregnancy study. The sample here was peripheral blood, taken before pregnancy. The CDR3 DNA sequence: TGCAGCGTTGGGCGGGAGTCTAGGGAGCAGTACTTC. Translation gives CSVGRESREQYF.